This T cell receptor (beta chain) came from a study of blood T cells in healthy people across ages. Findings and limits, study-wide: While age rose, TCR beta diversity per million T cells dropped in a roughly linear way.

PCR was performed a second time for 7 to 11 cycles using a sample-barcoded 5' primer and a J-beta primer mix. A tag from a template-switch adaptor with 12 random nucleotides marked each cDNA molecule. TCRdb recomputed calls from the 5' RACE reads with MiXCR, one row per CDR3 protein. The profile shows some 700,000 distinct CDR3 sequences, approximately 39% of them singletons. As for this clonotype: Its specificity is unknown.

Material for sequencing was blood. The origin of this receptor is a woman aged 60-75 years in good health.

Here the CDR3 reads CASSLTRGSNTGELFF. CDR3 bases: TGTGCCAGCAGCTTAACTCGGGGGTCGAACACCGGGGAGCTGTTTTTT. The rearrangement joins TRBV7-2 to TRBJ2-2; D might be TRBD2 (6 bases). Trimming removed 2 bases at V and 0 bases at J, with 10 bases between. Germline V gene lookup returns CDR1 SGHTA and CDR2 FQGNSA. The CDR3 is 16 amino acids.